This record looks at one TCR beta chain sequence and its context. This clonotype has only a few counts. Its antigen is currently not known. Per-base qualities were not stored, and no clone one base away is much larger. Data came from an Illumina MiSeq. Multiplex PCR with BIOMED2 TRB-A/B primer pools was used to amplify the TRB rearrangements. Two consecutive PCRs added Illumina-compatible adapters and 7-nucleotide sample barcodes to the amplicons. All library PCRs used Phusion HS II polymerase. The amplicons were purified from gel with the NucleoSpin Gel and PCR Clean-up kit, measured on Qubit, and combined at around 4.2 nM. The quality of the amplicon pool was checked on an Agilent 2100 Bioanalyzer prior to Illumina next-generation sequencing. The paper's processing steps were these. MiXCR 3.0.8 with the default MiXCR reference library was used to annotate TRB rearrangements. Non-productive reads and sequences with fewer than 2 reads were removed, and each unique CDR3 nucleotide sequence was counted as one clone. R 3.5.1 was used to calculate clonality, diversity, richness and V-J gene usage. GLIPH2 was used to cluster TCRs by CDR3 similarity, and OLGA was used to calculate generation probabilities. Only GLIPH2 clusters containing at least four unique TCR clonotypes present in at least three individuals were kept. TCRdb's own reprocessing of the public reads used fastp at Q25 and MiXCR and kept productive beta chains. Here each entry gathers all rows of one CDR3 protein and keeps the most common genes and DNA. TCRdb, rather than the study authors, made the V and J calls. The sample profile shows around 7,200 distinct CDR3 sequences; more than 25% of them were found once. Of the sample, 24% is held by the ten largest clones.

TRB repertoires were amplified using about 230-550 ng of genomic DNA isolated from blood. The data are from a study of T and B cells in COVID-19 patients (dated by TCRdb to the early 2020s). About the full investigation: Using TRB and IGH repertoire sequencing of peripheral blood, the study characterized adaptive immunity in COVID-19 patients who had active infection or had recovered. The repository of TCR and BCR sequences included some 69 time points from 40 or so patients, and more than 8.3 million TCR sequences were analysed. An age-matched reference group of 39 healthy donors negative for COVID-19 antibodies served as the comparison for repertoire analyses. The recovered cohort included some 18 patients who contributed some 21 samples, and most of those patients had mild to moderate COVID-19 that was managed on an outpatient basis. In the active-infection cohort, nine tenths of the roughly 20 patients had comorbidities linked to unfavorable COVID-19 outcome. Two patients were included in both the recovered and active cohorts because samples were available from active disease and after recovery. Up to roughly 10 follow-up blood samples were collected per patient, with some samples spanning different disease stages in the same individual. Patients in the recovered cohort had a median age of around 31 years, compared with roughly 66 years for patients in the active-infection cohort. In the active-infection cohort, about 60% of the 20 patients were critically ill and required mechanical ventilation or ECMO. The research as a whole found: Specific T cell subsets (CD4+/Treg/CD8+) and sorted SARS-CoV-2-responsive or tetramer+ T cells had not yet been sequenced, and these experiments were ongoing. A total of some 2,000 exclusive TCR clusters, including approximately 30 low-pGen clusters, were found in the recovered cohort. It was stated that prospective validation of the reported TCR clusters was required before the clusters could be put to clinical use. The cohort was judged too small for assessing how HLA contributes to COVID-19 susceptibility or severity. TRBV/TRBJ gene usage was reported as strongly skewed in patients with COVID-19. TRB repertoires were highly clonal in active COVID-19, whereas diversity and richness at recovery rose above healthy donor levels. Blood samples obtained from mildly ill patients during symptoms, as well as early samples obtained from severe cases, were available only in scarce numbers.

Taken from cysteine to phenylalanine, the CDR3 has 14 residues. Just CDR3 DNA is preserved here, 42 bases in frame from base 1. Trimming leaves V shorter by 6 bases and J shorter by 3 bases, with the junction holding 4 bases beyond the gene matches. The germline V gene (reference sequence) gives CDR1 as MNHNY and CDR2 as SVGAGI. This chain is built from TRBV6-6 and TRBJ1-1; TRBD1 lines up with 10 middle nucleotides. Material for sequencing was blood. The TCR comes from a human donor who had recovered from COVID-19. The nucleotides read TGTGCCAGCAGGACAGGGGGCAGGTACACTGAAGCTTTCTTT. The resulting protein is CASRTGGRYTEAFF.